This TCR beta chain comes out of a study of a mutant IDH1 vaccine in newly diagnosed glioma. Time point denoted: baseline, week 1 (first vaccination visit). As for treatment: pre-vaccination baseline after standard-of-care therapy. As concerns this clone: At one end the junction does not follow the germline gene, possibly because of a read error.

This table comes from immunoSEQ multiplex PCR, and its TCRdb copy is limited to in-frame clones, with some not included. Altogether roughly 71,000 clones are present, around 85% being singletons, with the ten largest covering 2.9%. The sequence derives from a man under 40 with glioma. The sample in question was PBMCs, obtained from a glioma patient treated with radiotherapy, temozolomide or both.

As DNA, the CDR3 is TGTGCCAGCAGTTTACCCCAGGATAATGAAGAACTGTTTTTT. This encodes CASSLPQDNEELFF. This sequence joins TRBV28 and TRBJ1-4; D ambiguous. CDR3 length equals 14 residues. Germline V gene sequence: CDR1 MDHEN, CDR2 SYDVKM.